This TCR beta chain came from a study of Ad26.COV2.S vaccination and SARS-CoV-2 variants (dated by TCRdb to about 2021). For context, the study as a whole: Donors in the vaccine arm were drawn from COV1001, a multicentre, randomized, double-blind, placebo-controlled phase I-IIa trial testing Ad26.COV2.S in healthy adults. Participants in the trial were split at random into five groups of five each, receiving low-dose or high-dose Ad26.COV2.S once or twice, or else placebo on both occasions. Investigators remained blinded to trial group allocation during experiments and outcome assessment. Sequencing of the TCRbeta repertoire served to evaluate the specificity and breadth of SARS-CoV-2-reactive T cell receptors following Ad26.COV2.S vaccination. Ad26.COV2.S was given intramuscularly at 5x10^10 or 1x10^11 viral particles, as a single shot or as two shots 56 days apart. A total of 32 samples were included in the TCR-sequenced set, comprising 19 Ad26.COV2.S vaccine recipients, 5 placebo recipients and 8 SARS-CoV-2 convalescent individuals. The full study reports these points: The study lacked the statistical power to compare responses across vaccine doses or regimens. Spike-specific TCR breadth was higher in Ad26.COV2.S recipients than in placebo recipients (P = 0.0014). Comparable non-spike TCR breadth was observed between vaccine and placebo recipients, consistent with only spike being contained in the vaccine. According to the authors, total T cell responses may have been underestimated by the TCR breadth and depth analyses. After vaccination, substantial breadth of spike-specific CD8+ and CD4+ T cell responses was reported.

In the paper's terms, the treatment or condition label means: some 20 received Ad26.COV2.S at low or high dose, single or two shots; about five received placebo; per-sample allocation not given. For vaccine and placebo recipients, the sequenced repertoires came from samples collected on day 63 after the first injection. Cohort 1b enrolled 25 to 30 adults aged 18-55 years at a single site in Boston, USA, between 29 July and 7 August 2020. As a vaccine, Ad26.COV2.S was a replication-incompetent adenovirus type 26 vector that expressed a prefusion-stabilized SARS-CoV-2 spike protein derived from the original Wuhan strain. Counted from cysteine to phenylalanine, this CDR3 has 15 amino acids. Solely the CDR3 DNA is kept, with 45 bases framed from the first base. V is clipped by 3 bases and J by 4 bases, and the sequence between their germline boundaries is 15 bases long. Sequences KGHSH (CDR1) and LQKENI (CDR2) are obtained from the germline V gene.

The immunoSEQ Assay was used to sequence TCRbeta CDR3 regions. After extraction, genomic DNA underwent amplification by bias-controlled multiplex PCR, followed by high-throughput sequencing. The original methods were these. Collapsing and filtering of sequences were performed to quantify the absolute abundance of each unique TCRbeta CDR3 region. T cell fraction was estimated by normalizing TCRbeta template counts to usable DNA, with usable DNA measured through amplification of reference genes found in all nucleated cells. Repertoire TCRs were annotated as SARS-CoV-2-specific when V gene, CDR3 amino acid sequence and J gene were exactly matched to a known reactive TCR set. MIRA supplied the reference SARS-CoV-2 TCR set, which was filtered for enrichment in COVID-19-positive ImmuneCODE repertoires so that public or cross-reactive TCRs were removed. Drawing on the MIRA antigens, annotated TCRs were analysed further at the level of specific ORF or position within ORF. Depth was the summed frequency of annotated unique rearrangements, while breadth was defined as annotated unique rearrangements over total unique productive rearrangements. TCR breadth was compared between groups using two-sided Wilcoxon rank-sum tests. TCRdb mirrors the immuneACCESS table, restricted to in-frame sequences. Some clones are absent from its copies; in checked studies, under half trace to an unresolved V gene, and the reason for the others is unknown. V, J and clone size were drawn from that table, and D and trimming were deduced from the DNA. Within this sample are over 400,000 clones, with roughly 91% of them counted one time only. Around 4.5% of the sample goes to the ten largest clones.

Comments on this clone: The target of this receptor is not known. Base quality data are lacking; no much larger clone is found one base away.

The V and J segments used are TRBV18 and TRBJ1-1; the D gene cannot be named for sure. Sequences were derived from peripheral blood, sampled in a trial of Ad26.COV2.S vaccine versus placebo. This sequence originates from a person aged 18 to 59 who received the Ad26.COV2.S COVID-19 vaccine or a placebo. The CDR3 loop reads CASSPPTRAPTEAFF. Read as DNA, the sequence is TGTGCCAGCTCACCTCCGACACGGGCGCCCACTGAAGCTTTCTTT. The reference TRBV18 and TRBJ1-1 proteins fill in what lies around the CDR3, so the full variable domain reads NAGVMQNPRHLVRRRGQEARLRCSPMKGHSHVYWYRQLPEEGLKFMVYLQKENIIDESGMPKERFSAEFPKEGPSILRIQQVVRGDSAAYFCASSPPTRAPTEAFFGQGTRLTVV.